This TCR beta chain was sequenced for a study of OX40 agonist ivuxolimab in advanced cancers. Study overall: Patients in dose escalation had liver, melanoma, kidney or head and neck cancers. The study, taken as a whole, reports: Nonresponders included some who also had low normalized T-cell clonal expansion.

Clones were read by immunoSEQ multiplex PCR, and TCRdb kept only the in-frame ones, dropping some. The table shows 81,000 or so clones, with approximately 94% occurring only once. As to this clone: Its target is unknown.

This CDR3 region has 19 residues. V was pared by 5 bases and J by 1 base, with 8 bases of the junction left unmatched. Germline V CDR1 and CDR2: MGHRA, YSYEKL. The receptor was isolated from an adult with an advanced solid tumor such as melanoma, head and neck, liver or kidney cancer. This rearrangement joins TRBV4-1 to TRBJ2-2; 15 positions agree with TRBD2. This specimen was CD4+ or CD8+ T cells sorted from blood, taken in a trial of the OX40 agonist ivuxolimab. The CDR3 region has the DNA TGCGCCAGCAGCTACTTGGGACTAGCGGGGGGCCTGAACACCGGGGAGCTGTTTTTT. Translating gives CASSYLGLAGGLNTGELFF.